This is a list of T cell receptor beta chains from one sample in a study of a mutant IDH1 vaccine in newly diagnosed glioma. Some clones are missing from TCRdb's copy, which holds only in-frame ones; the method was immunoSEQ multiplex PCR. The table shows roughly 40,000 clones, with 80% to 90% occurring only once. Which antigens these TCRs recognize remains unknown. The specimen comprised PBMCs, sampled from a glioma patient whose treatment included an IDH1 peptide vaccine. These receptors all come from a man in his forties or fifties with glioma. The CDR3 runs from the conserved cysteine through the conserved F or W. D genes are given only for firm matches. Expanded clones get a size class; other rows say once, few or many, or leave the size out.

cdr3_nt: TGTGCCAGCAGTTACTCTGCGGTAGGGGGCGGGGAGCTGTTTTTT
cdr3_aa: CASSYSAVGGGELFF
clone_size: .
j_call: TRBJ2-2
d_call: .
v_call: TRBV6-5

cdr3_nt: TGTGCCAGCAGCTTAAACCCTAGCGGGAGGGCTAATGAGCAGTTCTTC
cdr3_aa: CASSLNPSGRANEQFF
clone_size: .
j_call: TRBJ2-1
d_call: TRBD2
v_call: TRBV7-6

cdr3_nt: TGTGCCAGCAGACCGATCAGGGGGCGGAGCGGGGAGCTGTTTTTT
cdr3_aa: CASRPIRGRSGELFF
clone_size: once
j_call: TRBJ2-2
d_call: TRBD1
v_call: TRBV11-2

cdr3_nt: TGTGCCAGCAGTTTATCGGGGACCGCAAACCTATATGGCTACACCTTC
cdr3_aa: CASSLSGTANLYGYTF
clone_size: .
j_call: TRBJ1-2
d_call: .
v_call: TRBV27

cdr3_nt: TGTGCCAGTAAGGGGGACAGGGTATTTGACGAGCAGTACTTC
cdr3_aa: CASKGDRVFDEQYF
clone_size: .
j_call: TRBJ2-7
d_call: TRBD1
v_call: TRBV19

cdr3_nt: TGCGCCAGCAGCTCAGGACAGGGAAGCACAGATACGCAGTATTTT
cdr3_aa: CASSSGQGSTDTQYF
clone_size: .
j_call: TRBJ2-3
d_call: TRBD1
v_call: TRBV5-1

cdr3_nt: TGTGCCAGCAGTGAGGGACTCCTATTGAACTCCTACAATGAGCAGTTCTTC
cdr3_aa: CASSEGLLLNSYNEQFF
clone_size: .
j_call: TRBJ2-1
d_call: .
v_call: TRBV25-1

cdr3_nt: TGTGCCAGCAGCCAAGACGTGAGCAGGCTCAATCAGCCCCAGCATTTT
cdr3_aa: CASSQDVSRLNQPQHF
clone_size: .
j_call: TRBJ1-5
d_call: .
v_call: TRBV4-2

cdr3_nt: TGCGCCAGCAGCCCTAGGGTCGTTGAGGAGACCCAGTACTTC
cdr3_aa: CASSPRVVEETQYF
clone_size: .
j_call: TRBJ2-5
d_call: .
v_call: TRBV5-1

cdr3_nt: TGTGCCAGCAGCTTAGAGGCAGCGAGGGGCTATGGCTACACCTTC
cdr3_aa: CASSLEAARGYGYTF
clone_size: .
j_call: TRBJ1-2
d_call: .
v_call: TRBV7-6

cdr3_nt: TGTGCCACCAGCACAGGGACTACCAACAATGAGCAGTTCTTC
cdr3_aa: CATSTGTTNNEQFF
clone_size: .
j_call: TRBJ2-1
d_call: TRBD2
v_call: TRBV15

cdr3_nt: TGTGCCAGCAGCCCCGGGACTTCGCGGACCATATATTTT
cdr3_aa: CASSPGTSRTIYF
clone_size: .
j_call: TRBJ1-3
d_call: .
v_call: TRBV7-2

cdr3_nt: TGTGCCAGCGCGACAGGGGGCTCCTACGAGCAGTACTTC
cdr3_aa: CASATGGSYEQYF
clone_size: .
j_call: TRBJ2-7
d_call: TRBD1
v_call: TRBV19

cdr3_nt: TGTGCCAGCAGCTTAGTGCGGGGATGGAGGACAATATGGGAGACCCAGTACTTC
cdr3_aa: CASSLVRGWRTIWETQYF
clone_size: .
j_call: TRBJ2-5
d_call: .
v_call: TRBV11-2

cdr3_nt: TGCGCCAGCAGCTTCGGGATAGGAGCCTACGAGCAGTACTTC
cdr3_aa: CASSFGIGAYEQYF
clone_size: .
j_call: TRBJ2-7
d_call: .
v_call: TRBV5-1

cdr3_nt: TGTGCCACCAGCAGAGATCTAAACACCGGGGAGCTGTTTTTT
cdr3_aa: CATSRDLNTGELFF
clone_size: .
j_call: TRBJ2-2
d_call: .
v_call: TRBV15

cdr3_nt: TGTGCCACCCTAGGAACTAATGAAAAACTGTTTTTT
cdr3_aa: CATLGTNEKLFF
clone_size: once
j_call: TRBJ1-4
d_call: .
v_call: TRBV15

cdr3_nt: TGTGCCAGCAGCTCAGGGGAGGGCTATGGCTACACCTTC
cdr3_aa: CASSSGEGYGYTF
clone_size: .
j_call: TRBJ1-2
d_call: .
v_call: TRBV7-2

cdr3_nt: TGTGCCACCAGCAGAGAGACAGGGGCGGACTATGGCTACACCTTC
cdr3_aa: CATSRETGADYGYTF
clone_size: .
j_call: TRBJ1-2
d_call: TRBD1
v_call: TRBV15

cdr3_nt: TGCGCCAGCAGCTTGGGACACCGCACAGATACGCAGTATTTT
cdr3_aa: CASSLGHRTDTQYF
clone_size: .
j_call: TRBJ2-3
d_call: .
v_call: TRBV5-1

cdr3_nt: TGTGCCAGCAGGGGGACTAGCGGGTCTCAAGAGACCCAGTACTTC
cdr3_aa: CASRGTSGSQETQYF
clone_size: .
j_call: TRBJ2-5
d_call: TRBD2
v_call: TRBV6-1

cdr3_nt: TGTGCCATCAGTGAGTCTTACAGGGAAGGCTACACCTTC
cdr3_aa: CAISESYREGYTF
clone_size: .
j_call: TRBJ1-2
d_call: .
v_call: TRBV10-3

cdr3_nt: TGTGCCAGCAGCTTAAGGCCAGCAAGCACAGATACGCAGTATTTT
cdr3_aa: CASSLRPASTDTQYF
clone_size: .
j_call: TRBJ2-3
d_call: .
v_call: TRBV7-3

cdr3_nt: TGTGCCAGCAGCTTAGCGACTTACTCCTACGAGCAGTACTTC
cdr3_aa: CASSLATYSYEQYF
clone_size: .
j_call: TRBJ2-7
d_call: .
v_call: TRBV7-9

cdr3_nt: TGTGCCAGCGATACCGGGGGGGTGAACACTGAAGCTTTCTTT
cdr3_aa: CASDTGGVNTEAFF
clone_size: .
j_call: TRBJ1-1
d_call: .
v_call: TRBV5-6

cdr3_nt: TGTGCCAGCAGTGTGGGAGGGGCTCTGGCCGGGGAGCTGTTTTTT
cdr3_aa: CASSVGGALAGELFF
clone_size: .
j_call: TRBJ2-2
d_call: TRBD2
v_call: TRBV2

cdr3_nt: TGTGCCAGCAACTCCGGGACTCGAAGTTCGAATGAGCAGTTCTTC
cdr3_aa: CASNSGTRSSNEQFF
clone_size: .
j_call: TRBJ2-1
d_call: .
v_call: TRBV5-4

cdr3_nt: TGTGCCAGCTCACCAAGTATCCGGCAGGACCAAGAGACCCAGTACTTC
cdr3_aa: CASSPSIRQDQETQYF
clone_size: once
j_call: TRBJ2-5
d_call: .
v_call: TRBV18